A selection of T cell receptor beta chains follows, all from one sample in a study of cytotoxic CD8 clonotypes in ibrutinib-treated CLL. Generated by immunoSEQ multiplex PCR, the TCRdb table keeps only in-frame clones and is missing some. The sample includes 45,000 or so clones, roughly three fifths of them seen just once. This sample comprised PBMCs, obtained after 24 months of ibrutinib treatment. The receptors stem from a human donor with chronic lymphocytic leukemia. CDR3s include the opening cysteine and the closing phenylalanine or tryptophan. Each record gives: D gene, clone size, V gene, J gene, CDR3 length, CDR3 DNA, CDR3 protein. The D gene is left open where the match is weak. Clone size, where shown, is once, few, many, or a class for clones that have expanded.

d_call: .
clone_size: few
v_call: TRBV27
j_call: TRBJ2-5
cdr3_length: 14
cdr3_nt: TGTGCCAGCTCTCGACCGGGCGAGGGAGAGACCCAGTACTTC
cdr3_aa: CASSRPGEGETQYF

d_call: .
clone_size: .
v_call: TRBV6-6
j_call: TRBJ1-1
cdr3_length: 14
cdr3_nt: TGTGCCAGCTGGCTTCAGGGTGCGTACACTGAAGCTTTCTTT
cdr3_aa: CASWLQGAYTEAFF

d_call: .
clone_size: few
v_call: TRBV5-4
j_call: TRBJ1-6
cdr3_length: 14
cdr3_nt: TGTGCCAGCAGCCAAACCCAGGGGAATTCACCCCTCCACTTT
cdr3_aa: CASSQTQGNSPLHF

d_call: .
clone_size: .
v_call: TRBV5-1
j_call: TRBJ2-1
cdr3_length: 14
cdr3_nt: TGCGCCAGCAGCCCCCCTCGGGTGTACAATGAGCAGTTCTTC
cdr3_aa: CASSPPRVYNEQFF

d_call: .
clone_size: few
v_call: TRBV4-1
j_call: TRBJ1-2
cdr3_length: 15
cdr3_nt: TGCGCCAGCAGCCAAGGAACCGGGTCTACCTATGGCTACACCTTC
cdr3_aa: CASSQGTGSTYGYTF

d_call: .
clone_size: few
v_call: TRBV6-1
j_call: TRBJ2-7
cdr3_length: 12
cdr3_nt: TGTGCCAGCTCGAGCCCTCCCTACGAGCAGTACTTC
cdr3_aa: CASSSPPYEQYF

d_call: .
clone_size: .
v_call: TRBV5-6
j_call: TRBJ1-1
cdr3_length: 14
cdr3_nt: TGTGCCAGCAGCCCTACCCGGGTGGACACTGAAGCTTTCTTT
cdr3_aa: CASSPTRVDTEAFF

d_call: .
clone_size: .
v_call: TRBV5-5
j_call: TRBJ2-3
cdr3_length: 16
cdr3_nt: TGTGCCAGCAGCTTGCCCGGACAGATGACTTGGGATACGCAGTATTTT
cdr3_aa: CASSLPGQMTWDTQYF

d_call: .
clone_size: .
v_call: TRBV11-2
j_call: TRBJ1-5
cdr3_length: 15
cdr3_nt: TGTGCCAGCCCCCTCTGCAGATATAGCAATCAGCCCCAGCATTTT
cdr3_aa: CASPLCRYSNQPQHF

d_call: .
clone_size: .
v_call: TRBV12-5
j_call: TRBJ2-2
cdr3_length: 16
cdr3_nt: TGTGCTAGTGGTTTGGCCCCGGAACAGTCACGGGGGGAGCTGTTTTTT
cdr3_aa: CASGLAPEQSRGELFF

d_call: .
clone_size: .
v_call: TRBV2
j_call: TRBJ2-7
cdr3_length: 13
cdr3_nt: TGTGCCAGCAGTGGAGGGCAGGGCAACGAGCAGTACTTC
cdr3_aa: CASSGGQGNEQYF

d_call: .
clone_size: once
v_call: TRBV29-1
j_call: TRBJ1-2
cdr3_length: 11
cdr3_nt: TGCAGCGTTGGGAACAGCTATGGCTACACCTTC
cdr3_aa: CSVGNSYGYTF

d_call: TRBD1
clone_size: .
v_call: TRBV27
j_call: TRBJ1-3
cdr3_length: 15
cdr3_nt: TGTGCCAGCAGGCGGACAGGACCATCTGGAAACACCATATATTTT
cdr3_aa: CASRRTGPSGNTIYF

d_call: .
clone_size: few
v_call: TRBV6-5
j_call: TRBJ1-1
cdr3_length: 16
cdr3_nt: TGTGCCAGCAGTTGGTTCGACGGACGGATGAACACTGAAGCTTTCTTT
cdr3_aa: CASSWFDGRMNTEAFF

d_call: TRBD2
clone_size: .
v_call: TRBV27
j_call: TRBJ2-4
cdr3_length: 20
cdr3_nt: TGTGCCAGCAGTTTATCGATGGGACTAGCGGGGGGCGGCGCCAAAAACATTCAGTACTTC
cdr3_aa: CASSLSMGLAGGGAKNIQYF

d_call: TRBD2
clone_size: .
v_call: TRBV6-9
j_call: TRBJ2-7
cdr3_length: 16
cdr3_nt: TGTGCCAGCACCCCCCCGGCTAGCGGGGGTACCTACGAGCAGTACTTC
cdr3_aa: CASTPPASGGTYEQYF

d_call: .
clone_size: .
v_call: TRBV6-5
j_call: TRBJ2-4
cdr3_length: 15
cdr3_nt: TGTGCCAGCAGTCGGGGCGATCTAGCCAAAAACATTCAGTACTTC
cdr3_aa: CASSRGDLAKNIQYF

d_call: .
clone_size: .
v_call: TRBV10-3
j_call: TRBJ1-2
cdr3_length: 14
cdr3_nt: TGTGCCATCAGTGGGTCCCAGGAGGGCTATGGCTACACCTTC
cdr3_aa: CAISGSQEGYGYTF

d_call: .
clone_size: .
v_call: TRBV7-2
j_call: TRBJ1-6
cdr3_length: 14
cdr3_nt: TGTGCCAGCAGCTCAAGCTCCTATAATTCACCCCTCCACTTT
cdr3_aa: CASSSSSYNSPLHF

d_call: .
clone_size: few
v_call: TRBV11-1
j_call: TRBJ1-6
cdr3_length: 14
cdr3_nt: TGTGCCAGCAGCCCCCTAAGGACGGGTTCACCCCTCCACTTT
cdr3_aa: CASSPLRTGSPLHF

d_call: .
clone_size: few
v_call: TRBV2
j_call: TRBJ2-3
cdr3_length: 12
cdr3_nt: TGTGCCGGCGGCAGGGAACCAGATACGCAGTATTTT
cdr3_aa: CAGGREPDTQYF

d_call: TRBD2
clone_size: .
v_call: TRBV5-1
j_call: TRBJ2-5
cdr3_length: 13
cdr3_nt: TGCGCCAGCAGCTTGCGGGGGGAGGAGACCCAGTACTTC
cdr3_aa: CASSLRGEETQYF

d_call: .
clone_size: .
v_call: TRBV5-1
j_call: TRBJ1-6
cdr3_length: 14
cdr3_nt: TGCGCCAGCAGCCAAGGGGGGACGGATTCACCCCTCCACTTT
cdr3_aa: CASSQGGTDSPLHF

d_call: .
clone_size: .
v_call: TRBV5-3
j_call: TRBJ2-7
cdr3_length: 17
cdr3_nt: TGTGCCAGAAGCTTGTTTTTCCCCCGGGACTGGTCCAACGAGCAGTACTTC
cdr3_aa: CARSLFFPRDWSNEQYF

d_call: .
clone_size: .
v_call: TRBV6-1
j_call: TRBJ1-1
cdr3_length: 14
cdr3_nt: TGTGCCAGCAGGAACGAGGCTCCCCAGTCCGAAGCTTTCTTT
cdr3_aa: CASRNEAPQSEAFF

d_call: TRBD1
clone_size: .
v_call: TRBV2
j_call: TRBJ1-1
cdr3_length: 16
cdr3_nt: TGTCCTTATATACCAGGCAGGGGGCGAGGGGGGACTGAAGCTTTCTTT
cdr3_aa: CPYIPGRGRGGTEAFF

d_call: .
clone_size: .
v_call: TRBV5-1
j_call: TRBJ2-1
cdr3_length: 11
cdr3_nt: TGCGCCAGCAGCTTGGCAGGTCCGCAGTTCTTC
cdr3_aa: CASSLAGPQFF

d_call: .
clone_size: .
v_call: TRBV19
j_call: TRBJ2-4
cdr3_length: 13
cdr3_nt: TGTGCCAGTAGGACACAGGGAGCGGACATTCAGTACTTC
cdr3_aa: CASRTQGADIQYF

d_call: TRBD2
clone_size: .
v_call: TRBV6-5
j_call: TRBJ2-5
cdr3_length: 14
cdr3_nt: TGTGCCAGCATGTCGAGCGGGGGGGCTCGGACCCAGTACTTC
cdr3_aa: CASMSSGGARTQYF

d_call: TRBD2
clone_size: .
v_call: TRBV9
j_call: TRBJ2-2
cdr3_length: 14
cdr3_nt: TGTGCCAGCAGCGTAACTAGCGGGGTAGGGGAGCTGTTTTTT
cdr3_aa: CASSVTSGVGELFF

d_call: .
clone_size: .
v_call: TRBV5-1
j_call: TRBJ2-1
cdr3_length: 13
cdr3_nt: TGCGCCAGCAGCTTGACAGGGAACAATGAGCAGTTCTTC
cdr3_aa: CASSLTGNNEQFF

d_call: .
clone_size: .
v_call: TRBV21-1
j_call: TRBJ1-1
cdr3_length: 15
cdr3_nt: TGTGCCAGCAGCGACCGGCCGATGGGGAACACTGAAGCTTTCTTT
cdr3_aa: CASSDRPMGNTEAFF

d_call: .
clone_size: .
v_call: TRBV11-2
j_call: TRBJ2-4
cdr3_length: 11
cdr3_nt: TGTGCCAGCAGCTTAGCGGGCATTCAGTACTTC
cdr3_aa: CASSLAGIQYF

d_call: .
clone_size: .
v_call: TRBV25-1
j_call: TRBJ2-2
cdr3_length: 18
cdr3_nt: TGTGCCAGCAGTGAATATGGAACCGGGACCTGGAACACCGGGGAGCTGTTTTTT
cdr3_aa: CASSEYGTGTWNTGELFF

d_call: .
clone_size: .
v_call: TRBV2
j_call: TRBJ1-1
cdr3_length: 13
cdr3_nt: TGTGCCAGCAGTGAACGGGGGAACACTGAAGCTTTCTTT
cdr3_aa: CASSERGNTEAFF

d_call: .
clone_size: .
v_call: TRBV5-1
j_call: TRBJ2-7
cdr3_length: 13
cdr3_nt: TGCGCCAGCAGCTTGGAGTCGCGGTACGAGCAGTACTTC
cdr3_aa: CASSLESRYEQYF

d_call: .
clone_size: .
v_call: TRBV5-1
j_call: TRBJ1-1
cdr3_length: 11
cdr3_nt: TGCGCCAGCAGCTTGGCGGGTGAAGCTTTCTTT
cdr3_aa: CASSLAGEAFF

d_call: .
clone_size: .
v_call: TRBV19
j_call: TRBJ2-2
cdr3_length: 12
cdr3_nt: TGTGCCAGTACAGTGGTCACCGGGGAGCTGTTTTTT
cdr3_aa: CASTVVTGELFF

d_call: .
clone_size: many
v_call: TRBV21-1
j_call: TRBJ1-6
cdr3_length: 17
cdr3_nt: TGTGCCAGCAGCAAAGTGAGGGGCGCCGAAGTTGGATCACCCCTCCACTTT
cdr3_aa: CASSKVRGAEVGSPLHF

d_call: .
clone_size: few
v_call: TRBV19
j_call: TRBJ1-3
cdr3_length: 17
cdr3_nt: TGTGCCAGTAGTTTAGCCGGAGAGGGCCTCTCTGGAAACACCATATATTTT
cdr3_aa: CASSLAGEGLSGNTIYF

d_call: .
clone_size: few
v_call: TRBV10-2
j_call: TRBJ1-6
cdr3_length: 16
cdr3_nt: TGCGCCAGCCTTGGGGGGTCCCCAAGAGGGGGTTCACCCCTCCACTTT
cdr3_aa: CASLGGSPRGGSPLHF

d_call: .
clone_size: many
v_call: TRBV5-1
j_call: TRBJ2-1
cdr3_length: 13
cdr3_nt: TGCGCCAGCAGCTTGGACAGGGCCTCTAAGCAGTTCTTC
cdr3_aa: CASSLDRASKQFF

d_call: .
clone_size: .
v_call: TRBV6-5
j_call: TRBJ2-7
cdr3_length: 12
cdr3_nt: TGTGCCAGCAGTGAACATGCCATCAACCCGTACTTC
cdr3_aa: CASSEHAINPYF

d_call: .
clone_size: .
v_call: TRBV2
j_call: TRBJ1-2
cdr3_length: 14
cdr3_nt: TGTGCCAGCAGTGAAGCGGGAGGGAATTATGGCTACACCTTC
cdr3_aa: CASSEAGGNYGYTF

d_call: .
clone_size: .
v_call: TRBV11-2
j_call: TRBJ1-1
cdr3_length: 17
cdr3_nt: TGTGCCAGCAGCCCCGTGAGGGCCAGGCCGATGAACACTGAAGCTTTCTTT
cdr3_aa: CASSPVRARPMNTEAFF

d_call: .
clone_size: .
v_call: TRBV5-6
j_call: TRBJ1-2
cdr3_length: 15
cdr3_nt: TGTGCCAGCAGCTTGGTATCGGCAGGGACCTATGGCTACACCTTC
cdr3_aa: CASSLVSAGTYGYTF

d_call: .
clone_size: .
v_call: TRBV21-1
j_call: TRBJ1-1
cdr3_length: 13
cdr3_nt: TGTGCCAGCAGCAAAGGGGTCTTCACTGAAGCTTTCTTT
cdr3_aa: CASSKGVFTEAFF

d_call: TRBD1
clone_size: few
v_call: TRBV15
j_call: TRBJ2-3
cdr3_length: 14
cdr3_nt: TGTGCCACCATCCGGGACAGGGTCCCAGATACGCAGTATTTT
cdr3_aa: CATIRDRVPDTQYF

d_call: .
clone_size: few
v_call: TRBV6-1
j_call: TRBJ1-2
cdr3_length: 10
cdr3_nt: TGTGCCAGCAGTGCGGGACAAACGTTTTTC
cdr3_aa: CASSAGQTFF

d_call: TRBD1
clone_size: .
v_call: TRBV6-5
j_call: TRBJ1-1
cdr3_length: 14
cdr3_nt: TGTGCCAGCAGCACCCGACAGGGGGTCATCGAAGCTTTCTTT
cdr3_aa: CASSTRQGVIEAFF

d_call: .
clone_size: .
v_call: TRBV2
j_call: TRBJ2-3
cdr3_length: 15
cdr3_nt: TGTGCCAGCAGTGGGGCCGGAGGCCACACAGATACGCAGTATTTT
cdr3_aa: CASSGAGGHTDTQYF

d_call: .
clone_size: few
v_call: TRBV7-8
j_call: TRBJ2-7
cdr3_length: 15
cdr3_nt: TGTGCCAGCAGTTGGACGGAACATGTTCGTCACGAGCAGTACTTC
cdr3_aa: CASSWTEHVRHEQYF